The 14 T cell receptor beta chains below were found in one sample sequenced in a study of blood T cell repertoires in COVID-19 (dated by TCRdb to 2020 to 2021). Library preparation used the immunoSEQ multiplex PCR assay. TCRdb stores this immuneACCESS table with in-frame sequences only. Part of the clones is absent; in the studies checked, under half of the shortfall reflects unresolved V genes, and no reason is known for the rest. Within this sample are some 320,000 clones, with 90% of them counted one time only. Roughly 2.5% of the sample is held by the ten biggest clonotypes. Sample: PBMCs or T cells enriched from blood (not recorded which). The receptors were gathered from a man in his sixties who had recovered from COVID-19.

This clone has only one observation. The chain has TRBV7-9 and TRBJ2-1, with a weak D call TRBD2 (5 bases). The CDR3 runs 15 residues. The V gene's germline CDR1 is SEHNR and CDR2 FQNEAQ (reference sequence). V was trimmed by 5 bases and J by 0 bases, leaving 11 bases between them. The CDR3 loop reads CASSPKEVSYNEQFF. The CDR3, as DNA: TGTGCCAGCAGCCCAAAGGAGGTCTCCTACAATGAGCAGTTCTTC.

The chain carries TRBV5-1 and TRBJ2-1, with TRBD2 matching 16 bases. Unmatched junction bases numbered 10, after V lost 6 bases and J lost 4 bases. Germline lookup yields CDR1 SGHRS and CDR2 YFSETQ. The CDR3 spans 18 residues. CDR3 sequence reads: CASKPGTSGRGLYNEQFF. The CDR3 bases are TGCGCCAGCAAGCCCGGGACTAGCGGGAGGGGGTTGTACAATGAGCAGTTCTTC.

This clone was detected only a few times. This sequence joins TRBV7-9 and TRBJ2-1, with TRBD2 matching over 8 bases. The germline CDR1 and CDR2 sequences are SEHNR and FQNEAQ (reference sequence). V dropped 7 bases and J dropped 9; count of bases not matched to a gene: 11. This CDR3 contains 14 residues. The CDR3 sequence: CASTDSGIQGEQFF. CDR3 DNA: TGTGCCAGCACCGATAGCGGGATTCAAGGTGAGCAGTTCTTC.

This rearrangement joins TRBV27 to TRBJ1-2; D is ambiguous. This CDR3 has 15 amino acids. Germline CDR1 is MNHEY and CDR2 is SMNVEV (reference sequence). The ends were cut back, 4 bases at V and 4 bases at J, with 16 bases in the middle. Here the CDR3 reads CASSYKFPGTYGYTF. CDR3 sequence (DNA): TGTGCCAGCAGTTATAAGTTCCCGGGAACCTATGGCTACACCTTC.

The chain combines TRBV11-2 with TRBJ2-5; perhaps TRBD2 as D (5 bases). CDR1 is SGHAT and CDR2 is FQNNGV in the germline V gene. The CDR3 loop spans 16 amino acids. The V end lost 2 bases, the J end lost 5 bases, and 18 bases lay between the germline ends. CDR3 residues: CASSLNAPGVGETQYF. CDR3 coding DNA: TGTGCCAGCAGCTTAAACGCACCCGGGGTCGGTGAGACCCAGTACTTC.

The chain employs TRBV2 and TRBJ1-4; 7 bases align to TRBD1. The J segment lost 8 bases and the V segment lost 4 bases, leaving 7 bases of the junction unmatched. Germline values: CDR1 SNHLY, CDR2 FYNNEI. This CDR3 is built from 14 residues. CDR3 loop: CASSGQGWGEKLFF. The CDR3 DNA is TGTGCCAGCAGTGGACAGGGTTGGGGGGAAAAACTGTTTTTT.

This clone came up once. V and J are TRBV4-1 and TRBJ1-1, with D possibly TRBD1 on 5 matching bases. Germline CDR1 MGHRA, CDR2 YSYEKL. This CDR3 spans 13 amino acids. Trimming stripped 4 bases from V and 5 bases from J, with 11 bases between. CDR3 sequence reads: CASSRGDWTEAFF. CDR3 DNA: TGCGCCAGCAGCCGGGGGGATTGGACTGAAGCTTTCTTT.

This clone turned up a few times. This chain uses TRBV18 with TRBJ1-4, with 7 bases fitting TRBD1. Looked up from germline, CDR1 is KGHSH and CDR2 is LQKENI. This CDR3 is 14 amino acids long. V was clipped by 2 bases and J by 7 bases; unmatched bases: 4. The CDR3 here is CASSPGTDGEKLFF. Written as DNA, the CDR3 is TGTGCCAGCTCACCAGGGACAGATGGTGAAAAACTGTTTTTT.

The rearrangement uses TRBV9 and TRBJ2-1; D uncertain. Germline CDR1 and CDR2: SGDLS and YYNGEE. Trimming pared 3 bases from V and 5 bases from J, leaving 9 bases between. The CDR3 is 13 residues long. CDR3 sequence (DNA): TGTGCCAGCAGCGGAAGCGTTAACAATGAGCAGTTCTTC. This translates into CASSGSVNNEQFF. Filled out from reference TRBV9 and TRBJ2-1, the complete variable domain reads DSGVTQTPKHLITATGQRVTLRCSPRSGDLSVYWYQQSLDQGLQFLIQYYNGEERAKGNILERFSAQQFPDLHSELNLSSLELGDSALYFCASSGSVNNEQFFGPGTRLTVL.

The chain is built from TRBV29-1 and TRBJ2-3, with D perhaps TRBD2 (5 bases). V was cut by 0 bases and J by 4 bases, with 11 bases left in between. Per the germline V gene, CDR1 is SQVTM and CDR2 is ANQGSEA. This CDR3 contains 14 residues. The DNA for the CDR3 is TGCAGCGTTGAAGATCTGAGGGAGCCAGATACGCAGTATTTT. Protein sequence: CSVEDLREPDTQYF.

This chain connects TRBV19 to TRBJ1-2; 10 positions agree with TRBD1. The CDR3 is 13 residues long. V was clipped by 5 bases and J by 12 bases; unmatched bases: 9. Germline loops: CDR1 LNHDA, CDR2 SQIVND (reference sequence). The CDR3 loop is CASSLMPGTGDTF. The CDR3, as DNA: TGTGCCAGTAGTCTTATGCCCGGGACAGGGGACACCTTC.

The chain joins TRBV7-6 to TRBJ1-6; D is unclear. Germline-derived CDR1 and CDR2 are SGHVS and FNYEAQ. The V and J ends lost 7 bases and 0 bases respectively, with 10 bases between them. The CDR3 consists of 15 residues. CDR3 sequence (DNA): TGTGCCAGCAAATTACAGAGCTCCTATAATTCACCCCTCCACTTT. Protein: CASKLQSSYNSPLHF.

The chain uses TRBV18 and TRBJ1-2; D gene uncertain. V dropped 2 bases and J dropped 6 bases, with 4 bases sitting between them. The CDR3 is 11 residues long. Germline V gives CDR1 KGHSH, CDR2 LQKENI. The CDR3 nucleotides read TGTGCCAGCTCACCAGGAGATGGCTACACCTTC. Translated, it gives CASSPGDGYTF.

V and J are TRBV19 and TRBJ2-2; 13 bases match TRBD2. Germline CDR1 is LNHDA and CDR2 is SQIVND (reference sequence). With V trimmed by 4 bases and J by 2 bases, 7 bases remained unmatched. The CDR3 runs 18 residues. CDR3 bases: TGTGCCAGTAGTAATAGTGGACTAGCGGGAGCTAACACCGGGGAGCTGTTTTTT. Its protein product is CASSNSGLAGANTGELFF. The variable domain in full, with the rest retrieved from reference TRBV19 and TRBJ2-2, is DGGITQSPKYLFRKEGQNVTLSCEQNLNHDAMYWYRQDPGQGLRLIYYSQIVNDFQKGDIAEGYSVSREKKESFPLTVTSAQKNPTAFYLCASSNSGLAGANTGELFFGEGSRLTVL.